The entry that follows covers one T cell receptor beta chain sequence. The antigen remains unidentified. The CDR3 length is 16 residues. V was pared by 0 bases and J by 3 bases, with 10 bases between. Germline values: CDR1 SGHRS, CDR2 YFSETQ. This entry belongs to a study of neurological immune-mediated disorders. It was by 5'RACE with 10-nucleotide random UMIs that the cDNA was made. TCRdb itself ran the 5' RACE reads through MiXCR, one entry per CDR3 protein. Of 50,000 to 65,000 distinct CDR3 sequences in the sample, less than 4.5% were seen once. General observations from the study: One related-CDR3 cluster, identified by phylogenetic grouping, held the repertoires of 18 of 34 multiple sclerosis patients and was a possible signature.

Source material: PBMCs. This receptor was identified in a man aged 25 to 45 with multiple sclerosis. The chain has TRBV5-1 and TRBJ2-6; D possibly corresponds to TRBD1 (5 bases). The CDR3 here is CASSLVWGFGANVLTF. The CDR3 bases are TGCGCCAGCAGCTTGGTATGGGGCTTTGGGGCCAACGTCCTGACTTTC.